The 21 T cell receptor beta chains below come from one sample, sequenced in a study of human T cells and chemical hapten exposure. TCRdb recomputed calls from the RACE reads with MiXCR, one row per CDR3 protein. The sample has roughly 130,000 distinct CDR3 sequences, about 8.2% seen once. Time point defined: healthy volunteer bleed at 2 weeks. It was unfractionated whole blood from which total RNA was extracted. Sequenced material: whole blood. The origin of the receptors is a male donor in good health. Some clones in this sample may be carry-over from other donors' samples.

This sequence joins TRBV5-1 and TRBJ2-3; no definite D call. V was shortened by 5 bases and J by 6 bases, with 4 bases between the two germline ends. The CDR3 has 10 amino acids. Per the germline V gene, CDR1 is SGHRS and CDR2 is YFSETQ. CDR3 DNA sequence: TGCGCCAGCAGAGCCGATACGCAGTATTTT. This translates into CASRADTQYF.

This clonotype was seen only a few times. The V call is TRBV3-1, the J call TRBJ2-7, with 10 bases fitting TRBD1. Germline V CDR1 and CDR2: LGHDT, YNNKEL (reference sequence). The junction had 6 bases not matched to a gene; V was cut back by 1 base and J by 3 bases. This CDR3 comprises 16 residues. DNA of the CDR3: TGTGCCAGCAGCCAAGGCGACAGGGGGCTGAACTACGAGCAGTACTTC. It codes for CASSQGDRGLNYEQYF.

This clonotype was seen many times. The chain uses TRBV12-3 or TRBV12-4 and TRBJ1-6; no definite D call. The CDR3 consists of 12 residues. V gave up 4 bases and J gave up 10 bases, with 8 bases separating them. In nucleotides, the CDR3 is TGTGCCAGCAGTTATCTGGGCTCACCCCTCCACTTT. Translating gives CASSYLGSPLHF.

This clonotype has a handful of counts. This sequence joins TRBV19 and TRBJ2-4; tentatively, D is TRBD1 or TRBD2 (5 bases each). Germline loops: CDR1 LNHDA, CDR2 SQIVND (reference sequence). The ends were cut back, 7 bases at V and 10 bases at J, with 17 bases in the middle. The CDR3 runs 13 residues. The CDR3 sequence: CASIDRDGIIQYF. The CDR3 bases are TGTGCCAGTATCGACCGGGACGGAATTATTCAGTACTTC.

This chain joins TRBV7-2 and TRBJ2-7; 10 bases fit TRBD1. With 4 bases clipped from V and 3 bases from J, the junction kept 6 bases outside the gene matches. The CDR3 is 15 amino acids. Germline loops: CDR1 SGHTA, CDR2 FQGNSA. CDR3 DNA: TGTGCCAGCAGCTCCCGGGACAGGGGAGTCTACGAGCAGTACTTC. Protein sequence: CASSSRDRGVYEQYF.

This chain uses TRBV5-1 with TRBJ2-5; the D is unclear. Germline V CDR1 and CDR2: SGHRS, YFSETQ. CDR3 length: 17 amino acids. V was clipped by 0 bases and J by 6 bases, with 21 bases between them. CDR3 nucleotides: TGCGCCAGCAGCTTGGGAGGTGCGAGAGGCGGAGAAAAGACCCAGTACTTC. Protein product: CASSLGGARGGEKTQYF. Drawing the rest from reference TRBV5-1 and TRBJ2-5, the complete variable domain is KAGVTQTPRYLIKTRGQQVTLSCSPISGHRSVSWYQQTPGQGLQFLFEYFSETQRNKGNFPGRFSGRQFSNSRSEMNVSTLELGDSALYLCASSLGGARGGEKTQYFGPGTRLLVL.

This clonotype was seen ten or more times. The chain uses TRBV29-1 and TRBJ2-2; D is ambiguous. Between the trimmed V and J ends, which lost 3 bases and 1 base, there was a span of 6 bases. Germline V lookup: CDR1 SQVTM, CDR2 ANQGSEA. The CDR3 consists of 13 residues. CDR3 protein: CSVEEMNTGELFF. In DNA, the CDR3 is TGCAGCGTTGAGGAGATGAACACCGGGGAGCTGTTTTTT.

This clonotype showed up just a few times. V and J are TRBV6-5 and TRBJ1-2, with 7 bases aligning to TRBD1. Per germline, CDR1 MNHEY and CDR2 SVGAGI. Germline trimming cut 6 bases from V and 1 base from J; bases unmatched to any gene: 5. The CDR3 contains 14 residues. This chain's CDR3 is CASRSTGSNYGYTF. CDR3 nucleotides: TGTGCCAGCAGGTCGACAGGGAGTAACTATGGCTACACCTTC.

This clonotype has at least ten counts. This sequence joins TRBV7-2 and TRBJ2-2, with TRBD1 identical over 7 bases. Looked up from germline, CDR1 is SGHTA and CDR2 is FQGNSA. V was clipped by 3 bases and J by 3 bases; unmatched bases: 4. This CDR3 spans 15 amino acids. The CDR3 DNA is TGTGCCAGCAGCTTCATGCAGGGGGACACCGGGGAGCTGTTTTTT. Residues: CASSFMQGDTGELFF.

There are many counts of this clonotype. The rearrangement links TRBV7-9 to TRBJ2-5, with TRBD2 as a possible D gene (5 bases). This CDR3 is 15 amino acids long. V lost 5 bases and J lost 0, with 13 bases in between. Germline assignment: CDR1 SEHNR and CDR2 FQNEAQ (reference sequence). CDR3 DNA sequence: TGTGCCAGCAGCCTGAGGACGGGGAACCAAGAGACCCAGTACTTC. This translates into CASSLRTGNQETQYF.

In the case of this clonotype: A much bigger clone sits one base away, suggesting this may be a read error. CDR3 in DNA: TGTGCCGGCAGCGCGGGGGGCCCCCAAGAGACCCAGTACTTC. It specifies CAGSAGGPQETQYF. The chain uses TRBV4-2 and TRBJ2-5, with 8 bases identical to TRBD2. The V gene's germline CDR1 is LGHNA and CDR2 YNFKEQ. This CDR3 has 14 amino acids.

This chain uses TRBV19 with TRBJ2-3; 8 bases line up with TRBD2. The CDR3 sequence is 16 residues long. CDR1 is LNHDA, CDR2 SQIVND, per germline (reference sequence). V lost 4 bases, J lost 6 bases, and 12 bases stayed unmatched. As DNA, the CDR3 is TGTGCCAGTAGTACACGTGGGAGCGGGAGATGGGATACGCAGTATTTT. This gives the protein CASSTRGSGRWDTQYF.

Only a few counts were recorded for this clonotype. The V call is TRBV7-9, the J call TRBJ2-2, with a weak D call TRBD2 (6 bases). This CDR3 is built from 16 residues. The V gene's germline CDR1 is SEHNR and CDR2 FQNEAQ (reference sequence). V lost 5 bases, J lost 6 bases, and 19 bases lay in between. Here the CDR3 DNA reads TGTGCCAGCAGCCCGCTAGGGCAGGGAGGTTCCGGGGAGCTGTTTTTT. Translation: CASSPLGQGGSGELFF.

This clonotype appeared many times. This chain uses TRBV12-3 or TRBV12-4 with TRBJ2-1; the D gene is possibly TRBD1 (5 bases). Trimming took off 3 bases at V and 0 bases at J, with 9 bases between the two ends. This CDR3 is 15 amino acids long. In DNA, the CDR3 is TGTGCCAGCAGTTTCGGTCAGGGCTCCTACAATGAGCAGTTCTTC. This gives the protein CASSFGQGSYNEQFF.

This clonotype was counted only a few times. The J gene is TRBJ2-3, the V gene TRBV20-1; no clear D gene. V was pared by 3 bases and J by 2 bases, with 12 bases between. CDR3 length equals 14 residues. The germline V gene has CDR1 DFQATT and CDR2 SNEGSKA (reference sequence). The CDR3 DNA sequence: TGCAGTGCTAGGGGTCGAACGAACACAGATACGCAGTATTTT. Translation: CSARGRTNTDTQYF.

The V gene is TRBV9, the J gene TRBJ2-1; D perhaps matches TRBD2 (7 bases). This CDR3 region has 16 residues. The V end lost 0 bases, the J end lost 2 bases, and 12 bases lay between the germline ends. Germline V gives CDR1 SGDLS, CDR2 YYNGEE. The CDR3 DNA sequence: TGTGCCAGCAGCGTAGCCGGCGGGGGCACCTACAATGAGCAGTTCTTC. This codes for CASSVAGGGTYNEQFF.

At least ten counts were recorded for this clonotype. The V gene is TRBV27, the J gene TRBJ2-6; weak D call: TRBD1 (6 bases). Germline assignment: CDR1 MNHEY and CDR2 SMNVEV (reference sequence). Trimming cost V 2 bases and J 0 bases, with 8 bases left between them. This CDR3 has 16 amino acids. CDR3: CASSLRTASGANVLTF. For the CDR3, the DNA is TGTGCCAGCAGTTTAAGGACAGCCTCTGGGGCCAACGTCCTGACTTTC.

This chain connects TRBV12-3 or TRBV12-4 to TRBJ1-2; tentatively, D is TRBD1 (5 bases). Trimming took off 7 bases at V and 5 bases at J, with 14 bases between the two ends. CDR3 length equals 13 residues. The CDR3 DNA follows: TGTGCCAGCACCCCACCCAGGGCTTATGGCTACACCTTC. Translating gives CASTPPRAYGYTF.

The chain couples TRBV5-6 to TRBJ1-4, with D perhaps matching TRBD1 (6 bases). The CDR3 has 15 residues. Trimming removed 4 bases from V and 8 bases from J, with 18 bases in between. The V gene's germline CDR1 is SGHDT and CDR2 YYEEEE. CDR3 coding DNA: TGTGCCAGCAGCCCAGGACAGAGGGCAGCGGAAAAACTGTTTTTT. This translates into CASSPGQRAAEKLFF.

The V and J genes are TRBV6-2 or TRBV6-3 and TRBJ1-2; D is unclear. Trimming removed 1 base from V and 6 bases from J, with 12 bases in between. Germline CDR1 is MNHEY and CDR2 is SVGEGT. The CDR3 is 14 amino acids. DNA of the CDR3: TGTGCCAGCAGTTACTTCGCATGGGAGGATGGCTACACCTTC. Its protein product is CASSYFAWEDGYTF.

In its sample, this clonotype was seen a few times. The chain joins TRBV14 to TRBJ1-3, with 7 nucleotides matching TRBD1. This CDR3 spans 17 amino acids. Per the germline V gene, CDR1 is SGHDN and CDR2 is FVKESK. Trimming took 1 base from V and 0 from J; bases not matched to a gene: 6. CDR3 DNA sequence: TGTGCCAGCAGCCAAGTGGGACAGCCGAGCTCTGGAAACACCATATATTTT. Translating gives CASSQVGQPSSGNTIYF.